This TCR beta chain was sequenced during a study of long-term antiretroviral therapy in people with HIV. Regarding the study as a whole: ART was followed by higher diversity that remained below transplant donor controls. Spans of CDR3 length were tighter for HIV repertoires than for controls.

The CDR3 totals 15 residues. Germline CDR1 and CDR2: SEHNR and FQNEAQ (reference sequence). The trim removed 2 bases at V and 2 bases at J, leaving 5 bases unmatched. Everyone in the study who had HIV was treated in the United States. The assay, immunoSEQ v3.0, was run at survey level. Assay: immunoSEQ multiplex PCR; the TCRdb copy retains only in-frame clones and omits some. The data show about 12,000 clones, about 68% seen once. With regard to this clone: What it recognizes is unknown.

This receptor was identified in a man aged 35 to 55 with HIV. The chain carries TRBV7-9 and TRBJ2-7, with 8 bases identical to TRBD2. The source material was unsorted PBMCs, sampled about 3.1 years before starting antiretroviral therapy. The DNA of the CDR3 is TGTGCCAGCAGCTTACGGGGGGGGGAAACCTACGAGCAGTACTTC. Protein product: CASSLRGGETYEQYF.